This TCR beta chain emerged from a study of T-cell reconstitution after alpha-beta-depleted transplantation in children. The TCRbeta library incorporated unique molecular identifiers. TCRdb analysed the PCR reads with MiXCR anew, one entry per CDR3 protein. The table has about 70,000 distinct CDR3 sequences, under 13% seen once. Worth noting for this clonotype: What it binds is not known.

Broader study findings: A year had passed since transplant, and T-cell counts and diversity by then came mostly from newly produced T cells.

The material sequenced was PBMCs, taken before TCRalphabeta/CD19-depleted stem cell transplant. This receptor was taken from a boy between 10 and 17 years old with acute myeloid leukemia, due to receive a stem cell transplant.

CDR3 sequence: CASSLAPSGSMYEQFF. The DNA of the CDR3 is TGTGCCAGCAGCTTAGCCCCTAGCGGGAGTATGTATGAGCAGTTCTTC. The rearrangement links TRBV7-6 to TRBJ2-1, with 10 bases lining up with TRBD2. The junction had 7 bases not matched to a gene; V was cut back by 0 bases and J by 8 bases. The CDR3 is made up of 16 amino acids. The germline CDR1 and CDR2 sequences are SGHVS and FNYEAQ.